Each of the 4 T cell receptor beta chains below was sequenced from the same sample in a study of T cells after somatic rescue of genetic block. Generated by immunoSEQ multiplex PCR, the TCRdb table keeps only in-frame clones and is missing some. The sample consists of approximately 9,800 clones, about 67% of them appearing once. The sequenced sample was peripheral blood mononuclear cells (PBMCs). The receptors here all came from a boy younger than 18.

The chain links TRBV6-5 to TRBJ2-7; TRBD1 is a possible D gene (5 bases). CDR1 is MNHEY and CDR2 is SVGAGI in the germline V gene. This CDR3 has 14 residues. Trimming removed 4 bases at V and 3 bases at J, with 13 bases between. The CDR3 is CASSFRIRGYEQYF. The CDR3 coding sequence is TGTGCCAGCAGTTTCAGGATAAGGGGCTACGAGCAGTACTTC.

The chain combines TRBV6-6 with TRBJ2-2; D might be TRBD1 or TRBD2, each matching 5 bases. Germline CDR1 is MNHNY and CDR2 is SVGAGI (reference sequence). Trimming took 7 bases from V and 0 from J, leaving 9 bases between them. The CDR3 covers 14 residues. The CDR3 region is CASNWGTNTGELFF. CDR3 bases: TGTGCCAGCAATTGGGGGACGAACACCGGGGAGCTGTTTTTT.

The chain has TRBV5-8 and TRBJ1-4; possibly TRBD1 for D (6 bases). The V gene's germline CDR1 is SGHTS and CDR2 YDEGEE. V was cut by 5 bases and J by 4 bases, with 18 bases left in between. The CDR3 contains 16 residues. The CDR3 bases are TGTGCCAGCAGACAAAATCTACAGGGCATTAATGAAAAACTGTTTTTT. Residues: CASRQNLQGINEKLFF.

The chain links TRBV7-3 to TRBJ1-2; D is unclear. The CDR3 contains 13 residues. Trimming pared 2 bases from V and 4 bases from J, leaving 8 bases between. Germline V gives CDR1 SGHTA, CDR2 FQGTGA. This chain's CDR3 is CASSLSTVYGYTF. The CDR3 DNA sequence: TGTGCCAGCAGCTTATCAACAGTCTATGGCTACACCTTC.